These T cell receptor beta chains were read from a single sample in a study of CD8 T cells in ankylosing spondylitis. Each CDR3 protein is one row after TCRdb ran MiXCR on the 5' RACE reads. The sample has about 340,000 distinct CDR3 sequences, approximately 20% seen once. Material for sequencing was blood, either unsorted or a sorted T cell fraction (not recorded which). All receptors derive from a male donor with ankylosing spondylitis or in good health (not recorded which). The conserved cysteine and the conserved F or W are not part of the CDR3 here.

j_call,v_call,cdr3_aa
TRBJ1-2,TRBV9,ASSPRTLYYGYT
TRBJ2-5,TRBV6-4,ASSDSGRAGANQETQY
TRBJ2-7,TRBV20-1,SARIGSAGTSYEQY
TRBJ2-7,TRBV7-9,ASSPTGAGAHEQY
TRBJ2-3,TRBV18,ASSPSGTGDTDTQY
TRBJ2-7,TRBV4-1,ASSHQIAGRGVSYEQY
TRBJ2-1,TRBV12-3/TRBV12-4,ASSLALTGGYNEQF
TRBJ2-2,TRBV12-3/TRBV12-4,ASLQTSGNTGELF
TRBJ2-2,TRBV20-1,SVGDYNTGELF
TRBJ2-7,TRBV29-1,SVEEGPMGAEQY
TRBJ2-1,TRBV5-4,ASSGGHEQGPGYNEQF
TRBJ2-2,TRBV7-2,ASSAETSVAGAGELF
TRBJ2-5,TRBV20-1,SASGLTPETQY
TRBJ2-2,TRBV2,ASRARNWGDTGELF
TRBJ2-7,TRBV4-1,ASSQETSPGYEQY
TRBJ2-3,TRBV10-3,AISESAGGASTDTQY
TRBJ2-2,TRBV29-1,SVTPQNTGELF
TRBJ2-7,TRBV20-1,SANTVTGSPSYEQY
TRBJ2-7,TRBV29-1,SGLGGPGGYEQY
TRBJ1-1,TRBV5-1,ASSLNGGEASTEAF
TRBJ2-3,TRBV5-6,ASSFSAVTTDTQY
TRBJ2-6,TRBV11-2,ASSLDGSGANVLT
TRBJ1-1,TRBV4-1,ASSQDYVLGTEAF
TRBJ2-7,TRBV5-1,ASSLADPYEQY
TRBJ2-7,TRBV6-1,ASSPNTGYEQY
TRBJ2-7,TRBV7-9,ASSFGDHYEQY
TRBJ1-2,TRBV29-1,SVIQDGYT
TRBJ2-3,TRBV5-1,ASSLGTSGGYTDTQY
TRBJ2-5,TRBV4-1,ASSLSPETQY
TRBJ2-3,TRBV20-1,SARGTGVGTDTQY
TRBJ1-5,TRBV6-2/TRBV6-3,ASSYSIYAPGNQPQH
TRBJ1-5,TRBV28,ASSPRWQPQH
TRBJ2-7,TRBV7-9,ASSLSEGPAYEQY
TRBJ2-5,TRBV6-1,ASSEVGNQETQY
TRBJ2-1,TRBV12-3/TRBV12-4,ASSKQGVLYNEQF
TRBJ2-3,TRBV20-1,SARDLREELAGGQDTQY
TRBJ2-3,TRBV6-5,ASSYSERQGAQDTQY
TRBJ2-3,TRBV7-9,ASSLTAGPRGQY
TRBJ2-3,TRBV7-9,ASSPPTSTDTQY
TRBJ1-5,TRBV3-1,ASSLDRDQPQH
TRBJ2-7,TRBV4-1,ASSQDQGRYEQY
TRBJ2-2,TRBV5-1,ASSLPTGDTGELF
TRBJ2-5,TRBV15,ATSRDIREETQY
TRBJ2-1,TRBV11-2,ASSLVSVYEQF
TRBJ2-1,TRBV6-1,ASSPGGASNEQF
TRBJ2-7,TRBV27,ASSFSGPTYEQY
TRBJ2-3,TRBV24-1,ATSDFYGGDADTQY
TRBJ2-7,TRBV11-2,ASSSGPGQETYEQY
TRBJ2-7,TRBV29-1,SVGTGQTYEQY
TRBJ1-1,TRBV9,ASSAETGGWTEAF
TRBJ2-7,TRBV20-1,SAFDYGDDEQY
TRBJ2-3,TRBV7-3,AWEGTSGLGFDTQY
TRBJ2-2,TRBV7-9,ASSSGFDTGELF
TRBJ2-3,TRBV24-1,ATSEIGQGEADTQY
TRBJ2-4,TRBV29-1,SAITGENIQY